These 16 T cell receptor beta chains came from one sample sequenced in a study of cytomegalovirus exposure and HLA in healthy donors. In the PCR, 60 Vbeta and 13 Jbeta primers were used. Profiling relied on immunoSEQ multiplex PCR, and the TCRdb table lists in-frame clones only, not all of them. The top ten hold less than 2% of the sample, which has more than 110,000 clones, around 9.7% seen once. Sequencing was done on a sample of PBMCs. Source of these receptors: a man aged 50 to 59 in good health and CMV-seronegative.

This rearrangement joins TRBV19 to TRBJ1-3; D is ambiguous. Trimming cost V 10 bases and J 14 bases, with 24 bases left between them. The CDR3 runs 13 residues. Looked up from germline, CDR1 is LNHDA and CDR2 is SQIVND (reference sequence). DNA of the CDR3: TGTGCCACCGCGTGGAGAGGGAAGGGCTCCGTATATTTT. Its protein is CATAWRGKGSVYF.

This clone was counted a few times. The chain recombines TRBV18 with TRBJ1-1; the D gene is possibly TRBD1 (5 bases). Germline lookup yields CDR1 KGHSH and CDR2 LQKENI. The CDR3 has 16 amino acids. V dropped 3 bases and J dropped 1 base, with 15 bases sitting between them. DNA of the CDR3: TGTGCCAGCTCACCGGGGCAGGGCCCCGAGAACACTGAAGCTTTCTTT. It yields the protein CASSPGQGPENTEAFF.

This chain joins TRBV5-4 and TRBJ2-5; TRBD1 agrees at 7 bases. V shed 3 bases and J 1 base; nucleotides not matched to a gene: 3. The CDR3 is made up of 14 amino acids. From germline, CDR1 is SGHNT and CDR2 YYREEE (reference sequence). The CDR3, as DNA: TGTGCCAGCAGCTCCGGGACAGCCCAAGAGACCCAGTACTTC. Its protein is CASSSGTAQETQYF.

The V and J genes are TRBV21-1 and TRBJ2-3; TRBD1 was called by the table and not checked on the DNA. TRBV21-1 represents a pseudogene. The CDR3 covers 16 residues. CDR3 region: CASTETGPSPTDTQYF. CDR3 in DNA: TGTGCCAGCACTGAAACAGGGCCCTCCCCCACAGATACGCAGTATTTT.

This rearrangement joins TRBV25-1 to TRBJ2-7; 9 nucleotides align to TRBD1. The J segment lost 0 bases and the V segment lost 6 bases, leaving 3 bases of the junction unmatched. The CDR3 runs 14 residues. Germline values: CDR1 MGHDK, CDR2 SYGVNS. The CDR3 reads CASSQGQGSYEQYF. The CDR3 DNA reads as TGTGCCAGCAGCCAGGGACAGGGCTCCTACGAGCAGTACTTC.

The table lists this clone with a few counts. Other DNA sequences within the sample encode an identical CDR3. In DNA form, the CDR3 reads TGCGCCAGCAGCTTGGGGACAGCTACTAATGAAAAACTGTTTTTT. Translated, it gives CASSLGTATNEKLFF. The chain recombines TRBV5-1 with TRBJ1-4; a possible D gene is TRBD1 (6 bases). Germline values: CDR1 SGHRS, CDR2 YFSETQ. The V end was cut by 0 bases, the J end by 2 bases, with 8 bases between. This CDR3 comprises 15 residues.

The chain couples TRBV1 to TRBJ2-2; TRBD1, as called in the table, went unchecked against the DNA. TRBV1 is listed as a pseudogene. The CDR3 is 16 residues long. Written as DNA, the CDR3 is TGCACCAGCAGCCCTAGCACAGGGTGGGACACCGGGGAGCTGTTTTTT. This gives the protein CTSSPSTGWDTGELFF.

V is TRBV6-5 and J is TRBJ2-5; TRBD2 might be the D (5 bases). Trimming took 5 bases from V and 7 from J, leaving 17 bases between them. CDR3 length equals 14 residues. The germline V gene encodes CDR1 MNHEY and CDR2 SVGAGI. In nucleotides, the CDR3 is TGTGCCAGCAGTGAAGATAGCGCCTGGGGGACCCAGTACTTC. It translates to CASSEDSAWGTQYF.

The chain uses TRBV9 and TRBJ2-3, with TRBD2 identical over 10 bases. CDR1 and CDR2 from the germline V gene are SGDLS and YYNGEE. With V trimmed by 4 bases and J by 2 bases, 10 bases remained unmatched. The CDR3 consists of 17 residues. The CDR3 protein is CASSPIKTSGYTDTQYF. The CDR3 nucleotides read TGTGCCAGCAGCCCCATTAAGACTAGCGGGTACACAGATACGCAGTATTTT. Looking up the rest from reference TRBV9 and TRBJ2-3 gives the full variable domain: DSGVTQTPKHLITATGQRVTLRCSPRSGDLSVYWYQQSLDQGLQFLIQYYNGEERAKGNILERFSAQQFPDLHSELNLSSLELGDSALYFCASSPIKTSGYTDTQYFGPGTRLTVL.

In this sample, this clone turned up a few times. V is TRBV5-5 and J is TRBJ2-2; maybe TRBD2 (6 bases). Trimming removed 0 bases from V and 2 bases from J, with 11 bases in between. The length of the CDR3 is 16 residues. The germline gives CDR1 SGHKS, CDR2 YYEKEE (reference sequence). The CDR3 region has the DNA TGTGCCAGCAGCTTGGAAGGACTAAGTAACACCGGGGAGCTGTTTTTT. Translation: CASSLEGLSNTGELFF.

The chain uses TRBV1 and TRBJ2-5; the DNA was not used to check the table's D call, TRBD2. TRBV1 is tagged as a pseudogene. CDR3 length equals 15 residues. The CDR3 reads CTSSQCQRLGETQYF. DNA of the CDR3: TGCACCAGCAGCCAATGTCAACGGCTCGGGGAGACCCAGTACTTC.

This clone was seen more than once but under ten times. The rearrangement uses TRBV30 and TRBJ1-2; no clear D. The CDR3 has 12 residues. Trimming took off 7 bases at V and 5 bases at J, with 14 bases between the two ends. From germline, CDR1 is GTSNPN and CDR2 SVGIG (reference sequence). In nucleotides, the CDR3 is TGTGCCTTATGGAAGGAGGGTTATGGCTACACCTTC. Protein: CALWKEGYGYTF.

This clone has a handful of counts. The J gene is TRBJ2-5, the V gene TRBV19, with a tentative D call TRBD1 (6 bases). This CDR3 is 15 amino acids long. The V and J ends lost 6 bases and 5 bases respectively, with 19 bases between them. Germline V CDR1 and CDR2: LNHDA, SQIVND (reference sequence). The DNA of the CDR3 is TGTGCCAGTAGGACAGGACAGTCCCCACGGGAGACCCAGTACTTC. Its protein product is CASRTGQSPRETQYF.

This clone was seen a few times. V is TRBV2 and J is TRBJ1-5; TRBD1 matches at 8 bases. The germline gives CDR1 SNHLY, CDR2 FYNNEI. The V and J ends lost 2 bases and 6 bases, in that order; junction bases with no gene match: 3. This CDR3 comprises 14 residues. The DNA of the CDR3 is TGTGCCAGCAGTGAACAGGGGGCCGGTCAGCCCCAGCATTTT. This translates into CASSEQGAGQPQHF.

This clone was seen a few times. This rearrangement joins TRBV4-2 to TRBJ2-3; 9 bases are shared with TRBD1. This CDR3 comprises 16 residues. The germline V gene encodes CDR1 LGHNA and CDR2 YNFKEQ. With 4 bases clipped from V and 1 base from J, the junction kept 6 bases outside the gene matches. The CDR3 DNA is TGTGCCAGCAGCCGAGAAGACAGGGGGGGCACAGATACGCAGTATTTT. Translation: CASSREDRGGTDTQYF.

A few counts support this clone. This rearrangement joins TRBV30 to TRBJ1-2, with D possibly matching TRBD1 (5 bases). Trimming removed 2 bases at V and 4 bases at J, with 14 bases between. The CDR3 loop spans 14 amino acids. The germline V gene has CDR1 GTSNPN and CDR2 SVGIG (reference sequence). Here the CDR3 reads CAWSRGEVFYGYTF. CDR3 coding DNA: TGTGCCTGGAGTCGGGGGGAAGTCTTCTATGGCTACACCTTC.